These 12 T cell receptor beta chains originate from one sample sequenced in a study of OX40 agonist ivuxolimab in advanced cancers. The data were produced by immunoSEQ multiplex PCR, yet TCRdb's version contains in-frame clones alone and is incomplete. The profile shows tens of thousands of clones, 88% of them singletons. The material sequenced was CD4+ or CD8+ T cells sorted from blood, taken in a trial of the OX40 agonist ivuxolimab. The source of these receptors is an adult with an advanced solid tumor such as melanoma, head and neck, liver or kidney cancer.

The chain couples TRBV30 to TRBJ1-5; D perhaps matches TRBD1 (5 bases). Germline CDR1 is GTSNPN and CDR2 is SVGIG (reference sequence). The CDR3 runs 13 residues. Trimming took off 1 base at V and 7 bases at J, with 11 bases between the two ends. The CDR3 sequence is CAWSGGEDQPQHF. CDR3 sequence (DNA): TGTGCCTGGAGTGGAGGGGAAGACCAGCCCCAGCATTTT.

The chain has TRBV19 and TRBJ2-1; TRBD2 agrees at 10 bases. The trim removed 8 bases at V and 10 bases at J, leaving 11 bases unmatched. Germline V gene sequence: CDR1 LNHDA, CDR2 SQIVND (reference sequence). The CDR3 is made up of 14 amino acids. The CDR3 here is CASGRASGRWEQFF. In DNA, the CDR3 is TGTGCCAGTGGACGGGCTAGCGGGAGATGGGAGCAGTTCTTC.

The chain uses TRBV9 and TRBJ2-1; a possible D gene is TRBD2 (5 bases). The CDR3 runs 11 residues. The germline V and J ends were trimmed by 4 bases and 12 bases, with 11 bases remaining between them. Germline CDR1 reads SGDLS; CDR2 reads YYNGEE. The CDR3 DNA reads TGTGCCAGCAGCAAAGGGAGTATGCAGTTCTTC. Amino acid sequence: CASSKGSMQFF. Supplemented by reference TRBV9 and TRBJ2-1, the full variable domain reads DSGVTQTPKHLITATGQRVTLRCSPRSGDLSVYWYQQSLDQGLQFLIQYYNGEERAKGNILERFSAQQFPDLHSELNLSSLELGDSALYFCASSKGSMQFFGPGTRLTVL.

The chain employs TRBV6-4 and TRBJ1-5; the match to TRBD1 covers 8 bases. The CDR3 contains 15 residues. The J segment lost 1 base and the V segment lost 6 bases, leaving 5 bases of the junction unmatched. In germline, CDR1 is MRHNA, CDR2 SNTAGT. The CDR3 nucleotides read TGTGCCAGCAGAACGGACAGGGTCAGCAATCAGCCCCAGCATTTT. It yields the protein CASRTDRVSNQPQHF.

The CDR3 coding sequence is TGTGCCAGCAGGATGTCGTCGACGAAGGAGACCCAGTACTTC. Encoded protein: CASRMSSTKETQYF. This chain links TRBV7-2 with TRBJ2-5, with D unresolved. The V and J ends lost 6 bases and 5 bases respectively, with 16 bases between them. The CDR3 extends over 14 amino acids. CDR1 and CDR2 from the germline V gene are SGHTA and FQGNSA. The entire variable domain, with the rest obtained from reference TRBV7-2 and TRBJ2-5, is as follows: GAGVSQSPSNKVTEKGKDVELRCDPISGHTALYWYRQSLGQGLEFLIYFQGNSAPDKSGLPSDRFSAERTGGSVSTLTIQRTQQEDSAVYLCASRMSSTKETQYFGPGTRLLVL.

The rearrangement uses TRBV30 and TRBJ2-5; the match to TRBD2 covers 10 bases. Germline loops: CDR1 GTSNPN, CDR2 SVGIG (reference sequence). The CDR3 runs to 14 residues. The J segment lost 3 bases and the V segment lost 2 bases, leaving 3 bases of the junction unmatched. CDR3 DNA: TGTGCCTGGAGTCGTGGACTAGCGGAAGAGACCCAGTACTTC. This encodes CAWSRGLAEETQYF.

The chain uses TRBV6-5 and TRBJ1-2; 9 bases align to TRBD1. The germline V gene encodes CDR1 MNHEY and CDR2 SVGAGI. The CDR3 covers 15 residues. V trimming: 5 bases; J trimming: 2 bases; junction bases outside the gene matches: 6. In DNA, the CDR3 is TGTGCCAGCAGTAAACGCGGACAGGGGAACTATGGCTACACCTTC. It yields the protein CASSKRGQGNYGYTF.

V usage is TRBV19 and J usage is TRBJ1-5; perhaps TRBD1 as D (5 bases). The CDR3 contains 14 residues. The germline V gene encodes CDR1 LNHDA and CDR2 SQIVND (reference sequence). V lost 6 bases, J lost 7 bases, and 16 bases lay in between. In nucleotides, the CDR3 is TGTGCCAGTAGCCGGACGCGGGGGGTCCAGCCCCAGCATTTT. Amino acid sequence: CASSRTRGVQPQHF.

The chain is built from TRBV28 and TRBJ2-7; TRBD2 aligns across 7 bases. The CDR3 consists of 14 residues. Germline lookup yields CDR1 MDHEN and CDR2 SYDVKM. With V trimmed by 6 bases and J by 0 bases, 5 bases remained unmatched. The CDR3, as DNA: TGTGCCAGCAGGCGGGGCGGGAGCTCCTACGAGCAGTACTTC. Translation: CASRRGGSSYEQYF.

This chain uses TRBV18 with TRBJ2-1; D not resolved. The length of the CDR3 is 15 residues. Germline V gene data show CDR1 as KGHSH and CDR2 as LQKENI. V lost 3 bases and J lost 6, with 15 bases in between. CDR3 loop: CASSPGGQAPNEQFF. The CDR3 coding sequence is TGTGCCAGCTCACCCGGCGGCCAGGCCCCCAATGAGCAGTTCTTC.

The chain couples TRBV6-6 to TRBJ1-1; D gene ambiguous. The CDR3 has 16 residues. Germline CDR1 reads MNHNY; CDR2 reads SVGAGI (reference sequence). V was shortened by 2 bases and J by 1 base, with 14 bases between the two germline ends. CDR3 residues: CASSYGSERRNTEAFF. CDR3 sequence (DNA): TGTGCCAGCAGTTACGGTTCGGAAAGAAGGAACACTGAAGCTTTCTTT.

The chain carries TRBV28 and TRBJ2-2, with 11 bases aligning to TRBD2. The J segment lost 6 bases and the V segment lost 8 bases, leaving 8 bases of the junction unmatched. This CDR3 has 15 residues. Germline assignment: CDR1 MDHEN and CDR2 SYDVKM. The CDR3 here is CASHPGTSGAGELFF. DNA for the CDR3: TGTGCCAGCCATCCCGGGACTAGCGGTGCCGGGGAGCTGTTTTTT.